This T cell receptor (beta chain) comes out of a study of cytomegalovirus exposure and HLA in healthy donors. The germline V gene encodes CDR1 SEHNR and CDR2 FQNEAQ (reference sequence). The CDR3 has 16 amino acids. In regard to this clone: One end of the junction fails to match germline, which may point to a read error.

PCR used 60 Vbeta primers and 13 Jbeta primers. Assay used: immunoSEQ multiplex PCR; TCRdb lists only in-frame clones, some missing. Among 250,000 to 350,000 clones listed, more than 80% were seen once. The sequencing sample was made of PBMCs. This clonotype was obtained from a man aged 35-49 years in good health and CMV-seropositive. The V and J genes are TRBV7-9 and TRBJ2-1, with 9 bases lining up with TRBD2. Here the CDR3 DNA reads TGTGCCAGCAGCGCGCCGGGACTAGCCTCCGACAATGAGCAGTTCTTC. This gives the protein CASSAPGLASDNEQFF.